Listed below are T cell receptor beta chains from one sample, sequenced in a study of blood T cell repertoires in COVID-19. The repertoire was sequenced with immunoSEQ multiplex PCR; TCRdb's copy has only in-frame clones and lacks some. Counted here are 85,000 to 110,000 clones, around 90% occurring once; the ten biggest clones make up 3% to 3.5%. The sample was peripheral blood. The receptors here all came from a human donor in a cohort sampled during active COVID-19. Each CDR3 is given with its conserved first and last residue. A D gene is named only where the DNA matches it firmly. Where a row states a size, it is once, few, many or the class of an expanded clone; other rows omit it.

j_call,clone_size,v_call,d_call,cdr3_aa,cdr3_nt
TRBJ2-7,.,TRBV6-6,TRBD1,CASRTDRGRYEQYF,TGTGCCAGCAGAACCGACAGGGGGCGGTACGAGCAGTACTTC
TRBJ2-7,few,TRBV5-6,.,CASSLAGNYEQYF,TGTGCCAGCAGCTTGGCCGGGAATTACGAGCAGTACTTC
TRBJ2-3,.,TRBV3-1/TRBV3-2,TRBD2,CASSQTSGRLGFTDTQYF,TGTGCCAGCAGCCAAACTAGCGGGAGGCTAGGTTTCACAGATACGCAGTATTTT
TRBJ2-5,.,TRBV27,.,CASSAHSRVDRETQYF,TGTGCCAGCAGTGCACACTCCCGGGTCGACCGGGAGACCCAGTACTTC
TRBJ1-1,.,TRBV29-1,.,CSVDRGNTEAFF,TGCAGCGTTGACAGGGGGAACACTGAAGCTTTCTTT
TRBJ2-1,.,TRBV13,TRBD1,CASSVTGGEQFF,TGTGCCAGCAGCGTCACAGGGGGTGAGCAGTTCTTC
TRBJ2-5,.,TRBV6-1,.,CASSEVPGLYQETQYF,TGTGCCAGCAGTGAAGTCCCAGGACTGTACCAAGAGACCCAGTACTTC
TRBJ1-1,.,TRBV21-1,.,CASSKGRQGQPFVNTEAFF,TGTGCCAGCAGCAAAGGCCGACAGGGCCAACCCTTCGTGAACACTGAAGCTTTCTTT
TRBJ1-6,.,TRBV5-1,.,CASSSQAGGDSYNSPLHF,TGCGCCAGCAGCTCCCAGGCCGGAGGGGATTCCTATAATTCACCCCTCCACTTT
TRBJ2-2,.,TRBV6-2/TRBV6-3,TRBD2,CASSAAGLAGGRRGELFF,TGTGCCAGCAGTGCCGCAGGACTAGCGGGGGGGCGGCGCGGGGAGCTGTTTTTT
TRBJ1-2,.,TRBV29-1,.,CSVEGLNYGYTF,TGCAGCGTTGAAGGGCTGAACTATGGCTACACCTTC
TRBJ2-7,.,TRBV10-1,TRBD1,CASSWDRGSYEQYF,TGCGCCAGCAGTTGGGACAGGGGGTCCTACGAGCAGTACTTC
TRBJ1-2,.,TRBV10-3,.,CAISESKVQGPYGYTF,TGTGCCATCAGTGAGTCGAAAGTACAGGGACCCTATGGCTACACCTTC
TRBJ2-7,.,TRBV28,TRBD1,CASAGGNSYEQYF,TGTGCCAGCGCAGGGGGAAACTCCTACGAGCAGTACTTC
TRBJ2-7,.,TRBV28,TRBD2,CASSLYETSAVYEQYF,TGTGCCAGCAGTTTATATGAGACTAGCGCGGTCTACGAGCAGTACTTC
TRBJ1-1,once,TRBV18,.,CASSPQSDTAEAFF,TGTGCCAGCTCACCACAGTCCGACACCGCTGAAGCTTTCTTT
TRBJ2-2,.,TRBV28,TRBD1,CASSTQGASGELFF,TGTGCCAGCAGTACCCAGGGGGCAAGCGGGGAGCTGTTTTTT
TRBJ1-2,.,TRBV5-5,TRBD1,CASSLQGAGGYTF,TGTGCCAGCAGCCTACAGGGGGCCGGGGGCTACACCTTC
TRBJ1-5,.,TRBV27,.,CASSERGYSNQPQHF,TGTGCCAGCAGTGAACGGGGATATAGCAATCAGCCCCAGCATTTT
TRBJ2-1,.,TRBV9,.,CASSVGPVTLDYNEQFF,TGTGCCAGCAGCGTAGGTCCCGTGACTCTAGACTACAATGAGCAGTTCTTC
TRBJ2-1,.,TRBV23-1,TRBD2,CASSQRRTSGYNEQFF,TGCGCCAGCAGTCAAAGAAGGACTAGCGGGTACAATGAGCAGTTCTTC
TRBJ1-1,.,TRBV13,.,CASSFHSDMNTEAFF,TGTGCCAGCAGCTTCCATAGCGACATGAACACTGAAGCTTTCTTT
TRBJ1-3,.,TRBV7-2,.,CASSHRGGAYGNTIYF,TGTGCCAGCAGCCATAGGGGGGGGGCTTATGGAAACACCATATATTTT
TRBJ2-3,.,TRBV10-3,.,CAISERVEGADTQYF,TGTGCCATCAGTGAACGGGTCGAGGGGGCAGATACGCAGTATTTT
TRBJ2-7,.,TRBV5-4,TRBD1,CASSWDSESYEQYF,TGTGCCAGCAGTTGGGACAGCGAGTCCTACGAGCAGTACTTC
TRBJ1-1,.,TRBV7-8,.,CASSSRGTEAFF,TGTGCCAGCTCTAGTCGGGGCACTGAAGCTTTCTTT
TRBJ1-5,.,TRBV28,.,CAAPPRDSNQPQHF,TGTGCCGCCCCTCCTCGAGATAGCAATCAGCCCCAGCATTTT
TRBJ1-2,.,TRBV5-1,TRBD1,CASSQGATDGYTF,TGCGCCAGCAGCCAGGGGGCCACTGACGGCTACACCTTC
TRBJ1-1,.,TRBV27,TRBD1,CASSPRWGQRVEAFF,TGTGCCAGCAGTCCTCGTTGGGGACAGCGGGTTGAAGCTTTCTTT
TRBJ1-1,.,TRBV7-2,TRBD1,CASSLDGAGGNTEAFF,TGTGCCAGCAGCTTAGATGGGGCAGGGGGGAACACTGAAGCTTTCTTT
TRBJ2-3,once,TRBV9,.,CASSVAPVLSPGGDTQYF,TGTGCCAGCAGCGTAGCTCCAGTTCTTAGTCCCGGGGGAGATACGCAGTATTTT
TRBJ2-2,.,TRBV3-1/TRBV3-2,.,CASSHLRVTGELFF,TGTGCCAGCAGCCACCTCAGGGTGACCGGGGAGCTGTTTTTT
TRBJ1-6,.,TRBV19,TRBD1,CASRPTGEPLHF,TGTGCCAGTAGACCGACAGGGGAACCCCTCCACTTT
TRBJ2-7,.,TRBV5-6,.,CASSSRGTGHHFSYEQYF,TGTGCCAGCAGCTCCCGGGGCACGGGACACCACTTCTCCTACGAGCAGTACTTC
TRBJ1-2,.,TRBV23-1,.,CASSQFGANYGYTF,TGCGCCAGCAGTCAATTCGGGGCTAACTATGGCTACACCTTC
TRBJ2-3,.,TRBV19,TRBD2,CASSIRSGGSTDTQYF,TGTGCCAGTAGTATAAGGAGCGGGGGAAGCACAGATACGCAGTATTTT
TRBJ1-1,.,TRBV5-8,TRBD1,CASSTGQGLTEAFF,TGTGCCAGCAGCACAGGACAGGGGCTCACTGAAGCTTTCTTT
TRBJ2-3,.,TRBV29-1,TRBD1,CSVVPGGSTDTQYF,TGCAGCGTCGTTCCAGGGGGAAGTACAGATACGCAGTATTTT
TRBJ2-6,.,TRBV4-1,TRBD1,CASSQWTGGSGGANVLTF,TGCGCCAGCAGCCAATGGACAGGGGGGTCGGGCGGGGCCAACGTCCTGACTTTC
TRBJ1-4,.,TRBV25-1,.,CASSRPGIEKLFF,TGTGCCAGCAGCCGACCGGGGATTGAAAAACTGTTTTTT